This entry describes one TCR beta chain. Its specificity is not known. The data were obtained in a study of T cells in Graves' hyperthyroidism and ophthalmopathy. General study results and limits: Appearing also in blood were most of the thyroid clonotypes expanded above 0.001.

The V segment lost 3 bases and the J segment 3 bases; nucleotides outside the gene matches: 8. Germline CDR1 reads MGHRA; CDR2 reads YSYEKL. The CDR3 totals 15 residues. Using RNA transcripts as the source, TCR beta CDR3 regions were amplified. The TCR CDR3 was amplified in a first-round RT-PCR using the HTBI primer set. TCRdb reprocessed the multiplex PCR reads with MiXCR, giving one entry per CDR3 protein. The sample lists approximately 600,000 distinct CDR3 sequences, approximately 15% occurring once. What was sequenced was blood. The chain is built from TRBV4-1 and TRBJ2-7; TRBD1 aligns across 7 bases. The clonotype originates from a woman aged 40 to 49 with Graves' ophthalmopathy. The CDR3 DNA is TGCGCCAGCAGCCACCAGACAGGGTTAGGCTACGAGCAGTACTTC. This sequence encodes CASSHQTGLGYEQYF.